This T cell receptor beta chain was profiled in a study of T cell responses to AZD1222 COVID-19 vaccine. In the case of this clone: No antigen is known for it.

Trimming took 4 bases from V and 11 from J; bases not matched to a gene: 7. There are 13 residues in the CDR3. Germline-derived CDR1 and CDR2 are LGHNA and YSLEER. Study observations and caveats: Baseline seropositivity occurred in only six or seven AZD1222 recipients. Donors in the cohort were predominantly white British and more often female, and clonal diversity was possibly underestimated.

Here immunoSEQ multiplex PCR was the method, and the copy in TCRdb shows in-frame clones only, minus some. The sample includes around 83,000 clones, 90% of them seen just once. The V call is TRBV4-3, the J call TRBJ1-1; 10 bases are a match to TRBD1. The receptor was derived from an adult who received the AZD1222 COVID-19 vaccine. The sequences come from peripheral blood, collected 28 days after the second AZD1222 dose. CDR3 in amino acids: CASSRGDRGRAFF. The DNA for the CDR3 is TGCGCCAGCAGCCGAGGGGACAGGGGTCGGGCTTTCTTT.